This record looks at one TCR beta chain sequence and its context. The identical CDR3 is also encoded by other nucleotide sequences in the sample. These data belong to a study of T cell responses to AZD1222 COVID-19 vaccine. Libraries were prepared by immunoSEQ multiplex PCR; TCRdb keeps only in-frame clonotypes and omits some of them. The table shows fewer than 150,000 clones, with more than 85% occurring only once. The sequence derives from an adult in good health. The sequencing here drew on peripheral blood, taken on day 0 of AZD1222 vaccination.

CDR3 nucleotide sequence: TGTGCCAGCTCACAGGGCTCTAACTATGGCTACACCTTC. Translating gives CASSQGSNYGYTF. V and J are TRBV18 and TRBJ1-2; D is uncertain. Germline V lookup: CDR1 KGHSH, CDR2 LQKENI. This CDR3 is 13 amino acids long. The V end lost 4 bases, the J end lost 0 bases, and 6 bases lay between the germline ends.